This TCR beta chain is from a study of blood T cell repertoires in COVID-19 (dated by TCRdb to about 2020). Looking at the study overall: Collaborator samples came from the United States, Italy and Spain and covered acute and convalescent phases of COVID-19. The material from the prospective study consisted of cDNA or gDNA derived from T cells, B-cell-depleted T cells, or PBMCs. Deeply sampled blood TCRbeta repertoires from subjects exposed to, actively infected with, or recovered from COVID-19 were included in the dataset. The repertoires were released in a freely available public database intended as a resource for research on the immune response to SARS-CoV-2. Samples were obtained from the ongoing ImmuneRACE study (first 160 participants) and from 1,254 subjects provided by 6 global collaborators. A de-identified subject ID, COVID-19 status, age in years and sex were almost always included in the sample metadata. HLA class I and class II types, where available, came from metadata supplied by the sample provider rather than from assay-based typing. The research as a whole found: How much clinical and demographic metadata was included differed by source and by participant, and the metadata was provided uncurated.

The immunoSEQ Assay, a bias-controlled multiplex PCR, was used to amplify TCRbeta CDR3 regions from genomic DNA. Processing in the source paper ran as follows. The number of nucleated cells in each sample was estimated by amplification of reference gene primers within the assay. To quantify the absolute abundance of each unique TCRbeta CDR3 rearrangement, sequence reads were collapsed and filtered. Productive Simpson clonality was computed per sample as the square root of Simpson's diversity index over productive rearrangements. What TCRdb holds here is the immuneACCESS table cut down to in-frame rearrangements. Part of the clones is not present; checked against another copy, under half of the missing clones reflect an unresolved V gene, and the others are unexplained. V, J and clone size are those of that table, while D and trimming were read from the DNA. In all, the sample holds roughly 55,000 clones, and about three quarters of those were seen once. In total, the top ten clones hold around 14% of the sample.

The CDR3 contains 15 residues, cysteine and phenylalanine counted. Kept here is only the CDR3 DNA, which spans 45 bases and is read in frame from base 1. V is pruned by 3 bases and J by 4 bases, leaving 10 bases of the junction without a gene match. CDR1 GTSNPN and CDR2 SVGIG were looked up in the germline V gene (reference sequence). The collaborating institutions used their own protocols to collect whole blood in K2EDTA tubes. Collaborator samples were shipped for TCRbeta analysis as frozen whole blood, isolated PBMCs, or DNA extracted from either sample type. Turning to this clone: Its antigen specificity is not known. No per-base quality is available; no much larger clone lies one base away.

The chain uses TRBV30 and TRBJ2-5; a stretch of 8 junction bases matches TRBD2. The sequence came from a human donor with active or convalescent COVID-19. The donor label of this sample is uncertain. Sequencing was carried out using peripheral blood. The sequence in DNA is TGTGCCTGGAGATCTCCGGGACTAGGGGCAGAGACCCAGTACTTC. The translation is CAWRSPGLGAETQYF. Reference TRBV30 and TRBJ2-5 genes cover what lies past the CDR3, so the full variable domain is SQTIHQWPATLVQPVGSPLSLECTVEGTSNPNLYWYRQAAGRGLQLLFYSVGIGQISSEVPQNLSASRPQDRQFILSSKKLLLSDSGFYLCAWRSPGLGAETQYFGPGTRLLVL.